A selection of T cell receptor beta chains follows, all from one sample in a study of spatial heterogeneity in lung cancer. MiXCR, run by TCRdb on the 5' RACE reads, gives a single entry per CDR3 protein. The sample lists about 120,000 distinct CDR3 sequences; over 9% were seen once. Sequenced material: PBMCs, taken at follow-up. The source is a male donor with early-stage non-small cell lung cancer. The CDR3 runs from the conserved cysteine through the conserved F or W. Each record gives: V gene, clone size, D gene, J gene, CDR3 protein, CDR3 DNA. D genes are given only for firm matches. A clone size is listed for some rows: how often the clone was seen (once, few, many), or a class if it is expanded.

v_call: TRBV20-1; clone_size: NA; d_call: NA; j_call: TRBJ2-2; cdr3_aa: CSARENTGELFF; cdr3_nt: TGCAGTGCTAGAGAGAACACCGGGGAGCTGTTTTTT
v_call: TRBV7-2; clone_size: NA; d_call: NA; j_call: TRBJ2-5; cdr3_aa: CASSLWRFETQYF; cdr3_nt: TGTGCCAGCAGCTTATGGCGGTTCGAGACCCAGTACTTC
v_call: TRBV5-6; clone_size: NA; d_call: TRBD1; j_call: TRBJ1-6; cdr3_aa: CASSTRDSFLYNSPLHF; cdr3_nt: TGTGCCAGCAGCACCCGGGACAGCTTTTTATATAATTCACCCCTCCACTTT
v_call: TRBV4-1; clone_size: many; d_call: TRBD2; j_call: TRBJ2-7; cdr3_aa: CASSQEGLAPYEQYF; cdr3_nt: TGCGCCAGCAGCCAAGAAGGACTAGCGCCCTACGAGCAGTACTTC
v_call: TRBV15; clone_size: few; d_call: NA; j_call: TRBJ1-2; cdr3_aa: CATSRDTNYGYTF; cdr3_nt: TGTGCCACCAGCAGAGACACAAACTATGGCTACACCTTC
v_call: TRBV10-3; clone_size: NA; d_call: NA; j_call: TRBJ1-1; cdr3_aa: CAISVHENTEAFF; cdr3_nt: TGTGCCATCAGTGTTCATGAGAACACTGAAGCTTTCTTT
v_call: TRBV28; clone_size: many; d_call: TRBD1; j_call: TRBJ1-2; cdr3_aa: CASSLRTGKGYGYTF; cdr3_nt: TGTGCCAGCAGTCTAAGGACAGGGAAGGGCTATGGCTACACCTTC
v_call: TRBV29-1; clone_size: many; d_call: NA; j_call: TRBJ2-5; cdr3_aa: CSVKEGQETQYF; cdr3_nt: TGCAGCGTAAAGGAAGGGCAGGAGACCCAGTACTTC
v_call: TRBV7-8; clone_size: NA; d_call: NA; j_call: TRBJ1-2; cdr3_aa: CASSPKQGGSANYGYTF; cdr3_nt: TGTGCCAGCAGCCCGAAACAGGGAGGTTCGGCTAACTATGGCTACACCTTC
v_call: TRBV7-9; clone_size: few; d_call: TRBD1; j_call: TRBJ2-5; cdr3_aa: CASSLGGTGTRETQYF; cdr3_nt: TGTGCCAGCAGCTTAGGGGGGACAGGGACGAGGGAGACCCAGTACTTC
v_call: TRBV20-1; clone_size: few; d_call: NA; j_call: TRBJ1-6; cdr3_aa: CSAREWSGDSPLHF; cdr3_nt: TGCAGTGCTAGGGAATGGTCAGGGGATTCACCCCTCCACTTT
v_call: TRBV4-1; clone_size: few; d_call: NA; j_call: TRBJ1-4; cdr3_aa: CASRSLGRATNEKLFF; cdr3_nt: TGCGCCAGCAGATCCCTCGGGCGCGCAACTAATGAAAAACTGTTTTTT
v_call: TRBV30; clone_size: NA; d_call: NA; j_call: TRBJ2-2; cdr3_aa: CAWKADSSNTGELFF; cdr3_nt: TGTGCCTGGAAGGCGGACAGCTCTAACACCGGGGAGCTGTTTTTT
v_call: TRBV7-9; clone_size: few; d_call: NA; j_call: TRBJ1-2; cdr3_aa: CASSLEDTSFGYTF; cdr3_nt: TGTGCCAGCAGCTTAGAGGACACAAGTTTTGGCTACACCTTC
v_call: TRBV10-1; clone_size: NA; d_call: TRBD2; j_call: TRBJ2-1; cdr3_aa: CASRSGLASEQSF; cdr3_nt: TGCGCCAGCAGGTCGGGACTAGCTTCTGAGCAGTCCTTC
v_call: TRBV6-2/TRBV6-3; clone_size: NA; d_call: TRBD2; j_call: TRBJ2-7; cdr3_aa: CASSPRWEGRYEQYF; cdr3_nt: TGTGCCAGCAGTCCCCGTTGGGAGGGTCGATACGAGCAGTACTTC
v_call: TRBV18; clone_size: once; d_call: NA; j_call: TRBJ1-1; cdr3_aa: CASSPSDIPHTEAFF; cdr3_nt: TGTGCCAGCTCACCCTCAGACATCCCCCACACTGAAGCTTTCTTT
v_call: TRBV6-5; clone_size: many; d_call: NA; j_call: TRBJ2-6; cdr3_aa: CASKETGANVLTF; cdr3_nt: TGTGCCAGCAAGGAGACTGGGGCCAACGTCCTGACTTTC
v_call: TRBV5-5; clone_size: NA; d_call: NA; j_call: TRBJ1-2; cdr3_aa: CASSLGPAPSIYGYTF; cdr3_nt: TGTGCCAGCAGCCTGGGCCCAGCGCCCAGCATCTATGGCTACACCTTC
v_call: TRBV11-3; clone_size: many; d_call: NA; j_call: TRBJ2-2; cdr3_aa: CASSSLGTGELFF; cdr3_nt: TGTGCCAGCAGCTCCCTAGGCACCGGGGAGCTGTTTTTT
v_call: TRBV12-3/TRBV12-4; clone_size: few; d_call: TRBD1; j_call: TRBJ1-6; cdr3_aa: CASSRDRTLSYNSPLHF; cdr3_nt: TGTGCCAGCAGTCGGGACAGAACCCTCTCCTATAATTCACCCCTCCACTTT
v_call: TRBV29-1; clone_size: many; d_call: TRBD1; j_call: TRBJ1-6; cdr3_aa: CSVGAGGLGSPLHF; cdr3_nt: TGCAGCGTTGGGGCAGGGGGTCTTGGATCACCCCTCCACTTT
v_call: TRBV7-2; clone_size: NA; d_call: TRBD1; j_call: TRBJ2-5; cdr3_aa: CASSFTTGAQETQYF; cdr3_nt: TGTGCCAGCAGCTTTACGACAGGGGCTCAAGAGACCCAGTACTTC